This T cell receptor beta chain stems from a study of blood T cell repertoires in COVID-19. V was pared by 0 bases and J by 8 bases, with 10 bases of the junction left unmatched. In germline, CDR1 is SGHDN, CDR2 FVKESK. The CDR3 has 16 amino acids. Assay used: immunoSEQ multiplex PCR; TCRdb lists only in-frame clones, some missing. In the table there are 250,000 to 350,000 clones, approximately 90% of which are singletons. The origin of this receptor is a woman in her 30s with COVID-19, enrolled during active disease. This chain joins TRBV14 and TRBJ2-1, with 7 bases fitting TRBD2. The sequenced material came from peripheral blood. The chain's CDR3 is CASSQDLHAAGDEQFF. CDR3 nucleotides: TGTGCCAGCAGCCAAGATCTCCACGCTGCGGGGGATGAGCAGTTCTTC. Combining the CDR3 with reference TRBV14 and TRBJ2-1 gives the whole variable domain EAGVTQFPSHSVIEKGQTVTLRCDPISGHDNLYWYRRVMGKEIKFLLHFVKESKQDESGMPNNRFLAERTGGTYSTLKVQPAELEDSGVYFCASSQDLHAAGDEQFFGPGTRLTVL.